Sequencing of this TCR beta chain was carried out in a study of PD-L1 blockade in urothelial cancer. Spiked synthetic TCR analogs estimated absolute template abundance per PCR. Sequencing used immunoSEQ multiplex PCR; TCRdb keeps in-frame clones, though not all of them. The table records tens of thousands of clones, around 90% of them present only once. Time point specified: pretreatment peripheral blood. Each patient contributed between 1 and 8 total time points of blood mononuclear cells, pretreatment and during treatment. Findings and caveats of the study: It was durable-benefit patients whose tumor-associated blood clones expanded more at 3 weeks.

Comments on this clone: Its matching antigen is unknown.

This receptor was identified in a man in his 60s with urothelial cancer. This material consisted of PBMCs, taken around atezolizumab (anti-PD-L1) treatment.

CDR3 protein: CASSVLTGKETQYF. CDR3 nucleotides: TGTGCCAGCAGCGTCCTGACAGGCAAAGAGACCCAGTACTTC. The chain couples TRBV7-8 to TRBJ2-5; D is possibly TRBD1 (6 bases). The CDR3 is made up of 14 amino acids. Per the germline V gene, CDR1 is SGHVS and CDR2 is FQNEAQ. V lost 5 bases, J lost 3 bases, and 13 bases lay in between.